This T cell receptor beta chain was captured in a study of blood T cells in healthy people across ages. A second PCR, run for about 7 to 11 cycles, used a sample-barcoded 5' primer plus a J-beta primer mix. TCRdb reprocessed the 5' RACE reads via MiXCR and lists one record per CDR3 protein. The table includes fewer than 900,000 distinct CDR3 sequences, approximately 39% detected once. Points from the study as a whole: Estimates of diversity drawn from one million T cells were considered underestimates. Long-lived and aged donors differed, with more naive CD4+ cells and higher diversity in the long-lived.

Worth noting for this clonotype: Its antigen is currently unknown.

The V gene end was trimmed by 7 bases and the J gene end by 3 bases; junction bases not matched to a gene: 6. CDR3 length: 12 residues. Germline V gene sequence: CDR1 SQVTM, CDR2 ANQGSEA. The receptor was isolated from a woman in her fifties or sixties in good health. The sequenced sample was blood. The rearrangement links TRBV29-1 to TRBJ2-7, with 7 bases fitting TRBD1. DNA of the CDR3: TGCAGCGCAGCAGGGGGTCTCTACGAGCAGTACTTC. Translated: CSAAGGLYEQYF.